A single sample is the source of the 19 T cell receptor beta chains below, sequenced in a study of neurological immune-mediated disorders. TCRdb fed the 5' RACE reads into MiXCR, producing one record per CDR3 protein. The sample contains 28,000 or so distinct CDR3 sequences, 15% of which appear only once. Material for sequencing was PBMCs. Receptor source: a man aged 70 or older in good health.

This clonotype was observed many times. The chain recombines TRBV19 with TRBJ1-5, with no clear D. The V end lost 3 bases, the J end lost 0 bases, and 9 bases lay between the germline ends. There are 15 residues in the CDR3. Germline V lookup: CDR1 LNHDA, CDR2 SQIVND (reference sequence). The CDR3 here is CASSMGSYSNQPQHF. The CDR3 region has the DNA TGTGCCAGTAGTATGGGCAGCTATAGCAATCAGCCCCAGCATTTT.

In this sample, this clonotype turned up many times. This chain connects TRBV14 to TRBJ1-6; tentatively, D is TRBD1 (6 bases). There are 16 residues in the CDR3. Germline assignment: CDR1 SGHDN and CDR2 FVKESK. The V gene lost 4 bases and the J gene lost 4 bases, with 14 bases spanning the gap. CDR3 residues: CASSPQGGMYNSPLHF. The CDR3 DNA is TGTGCCAGCAGCCCACAGGGTGGAATGTATAATTCACCCCTCCACTTT.

A word on this clonotype: A much larger clone differs from this one at a single base, so this may be a read error. The V call is TRBV9, the J call TRBJ2-3; the D call may be TRBD1 or TRBD2 (5 bases each). In germline, CDR1 is SGDLS, CDR2 YYNGEE. The CDR3 length is 16 residues. CDR3 amino acids: CASSASSWGSTDTRYF. The CDR3 bases are TGTGCCAGCAGCGCCTCTTCATGGGGGAGCACAGATACGCGGTATTTT.

The sample holds a few counts of this clonotype. The chain has TRBV11-3 and TRBJ1-5; no clear D gene. The CDR3 spans 13 residues. The V gene lost 5 bases and the J gene lost 1 base, with 6 bases spanning the gap. The germline V gene has CDR1 SGHNT and CDR2 YENEEA. CDR3 sequence (DNA): TGTGCCAGCAGCATTCGGAGCAATCAGCCCCAGCATTTT. Translating it yields CASSIRSNQPQHF.

With regard to this clonotype: A much larger clone lies a single base off, so this may be a read error. V and J are TRBV18 and TRBJ2-2; 8 positions agree with TRBD1. The germline CDR1 and CDR2 sequences are KGHSH and LQKENI. V lost 3 bases, J lost 1 base, and 4 bases stayed unmatched. There are 16 residues in the CDR3. CDR3 in amino acids: CASSPAGQVNTGELFF. The CDR3 coding sequence is TGTGCCAGCTCACCGGCGGGACAGGTGAACACCGGGGAGCTGTTTTTT.

This clonotype was detected ten times or more. This chain links TRBV6-1 with TRBJ2-3; D is unresolved. CDR3 length: 15 amino acids. Germline assignment: CDR1 MNHNS and CDR2 SASEGT. The V end lost 5 bases, the J end lost 2 bases, and 14 bases lay between the germline ends. For the CDR3, the DNA is TGTGCCAGCAGTTGGACGGCGACTCTCACAGATACGCAGTATTTT. This encodes CASSWTATLTDTQYF.

This clonotype came up many times. The genes are TRBV28 and TRBJ1-5; D remains unclear. Germline-derived CDR1 and CDR2 are MDHEN and SYDVKM. The CDR3 has 15 residues. The V and J ends lost 6 bases and 0 bases respectively, with 12 bases between them. CDR3 DNA: TGTGCCAGCAGCCTACGGCTTTCTAGCAATCAGCCCCAGCATTTT. It specifies CASSLRLSSNQPQHF.

This clonotype has ten or more counts. This CDR3 reads CASSRDTMNTEAFF. The CDR3 DNA reads as TGTGCCAGCTCGCGAGATACCATGAACACTGAAGCTTTCTTT. The chain carries TRBV18 and TRBJ1-1; D gene uncertain. Germline CDR1 reads KGHSH; CDR2 reads LQKENI. This CDR3 spans 14 amino acids. Deletions cut 6 bases from V and 0 bases from J, with 11 bases between.

A few counts support this clonotype. This chain uses TRBV20-1 with TRBJ2-5; D is possibly TRBD2 (5 bases). With 0 bases removed from V and 2 bases from J, the gap between germline ends came to 10 bases. The CDR3 is made up of 14 amino acids. Germline values: CDR1 DFQATT, CDR2 SNEGSKA (reference sequence). DNA for the CDR3: TGCAGTGCTAGAGATGACGGGGAGCAAGAGACCCAGTACTTC. Translating it yields CSARDDGEQETQYF.

The table lists this clonotype with a few counts. This chain connects TRBV27 to TRBJ2-1, with D possibly matching TRBD1 (5 bases). Germline loops: CDR1 MNHEY, CDR2 SMNVEV (reference sequence). Trimming pared 6 bases from V and 10 bases from J, leaving 16 bases between. CDR3 size: 13 residues. The DNA of the CDR3 is TGTGCCAGCAGAGACTGGGTAAAGGGGGAGCAGTTCTTC. Translated, it gives CASRDWVKGEQFF.

Concerning this clonotype itself: One junction end does not reproduce the germline sequence, and a read error may be involved. This chain links TRBV7-9 with TRBJ2-1; D is perhaps TRBD1 (6 bases). Per the germline V gene, CDR1 is SEHNR and CDR2 is FQNEAQ (reference sequence). The CDR3 runs 13 residues. This CDR3 is CASSLESGDDQFF. CDR3 DNA: TGTGCCAGCAGCTTAGAATCAGGGGATGACCAGTTCTTC.

This clonotype was detected ten times or more. The rearrangement uses TRBV7-9 and TRBJ1-1; D perhaps matches TRBD1 (6 bases). The CDR3 sequence is 14 residues long. The V end was cut by 3 bases, the J end by 2 bases, with 10 bases between. Germline assignment: CDR1 SEHNR and CDR2 FQNEAQ (reference sequence). The CDR3: CASSLEDSNTEAFF. The CDR3 coding sequence is TGTGCCAGCAGCTTGGAGGACAGCAACACTGAAGCTTTCTTT.

Many counts were recorded for this clonotype. The rearrangement links TRBV5-1 to TRBJ1-6; D gene ambiguous. This CDR3 comprises 13 residues. The germline gives CDR1 SGHRS, CDR2 YFSETQ. V lost 7 bases and J lost 13, with 18 bases in between. The CDR3 reads CASGRALGEPLHF. DNA of the CDR3: TGCGCCAGCGGAAGAGCCCTAGGAGAGCCCCTCCACTTT.

This clonotype has at least ten counts. This chain connects TRBV20-1 to TRBJ2-3; TRBD2 aligns across 8 bases. The germline V gene has CDR1 DFQATT and CDR2 SNEGSKA (reference sequence). The CDR3 is made up of 15 amino acids. V lost 8 bases, J lost 4 bases, and 14 bases stayed unmatched. CDR3 protein: CSFLGGGPFPDTQYF. The CDR3 DNA reads as TGCAGTTTCCTCGGGGGGGGGCCTTTCCCAGATACGCAGTATTTT.

This clonotype was detected many times. The chain links TRBV10-3 to TRBJ1-3, with TRBD1 identical over 9 bases. Germline CDR1 reads ENHRY; CDR2 reads SYGVKD. Trimming removed 2 bases from V and 0 bases from J; junction bases left unmatched: 5. CDR3 size: 17 residues. Here the CDR3 reads CAISEDRGTPSGNTIYF. CDR3 DNA: TGTGCCATCAGTGAGGACAGGGGGACCCCCTCTGGAAACACCATATATTTT.

The gene calls are TRBV6-1 and TRBJ1-2; TRBD1 might be the D (6 bases). V dropped 6 bases and J dropped 4 bases, with 9 bases sitting between them. This CDR3 is 12 amino acids long. Germline-derived CDR1 and CDR2 are MNHNS and SASEGT. The CDR3 bases are TGTGCCAGCAGGGACAGTTCCTATGGCTACACCTTC. Its protein product is CASRDSSYGYTF.

This clonotype was observed at least ten times. CDR3 residues: CASSPGTVRTDTQYF. The CDR3 DNA reads TGCGCCAGCAGCCCTGGGACGGTTCGCACAGATACGCAGTATTTT. The J gene is TRBJ2-3, the V gene TRBV5-1; D assignment may be TRBD1 or TRBD2 (5 bases each). Germline loops: CDR1 SGHRS, CDR2 YFSETQ. Trimming took 4 bases from V and 1 from J, leaving 13 bases between them. This CDR3 is 15 amino acids long.

In this sample, this clonotype turned up many times. The chain links TRBV10-3 to TRBJ1-6, with D hard to call. The CDR3 is made up of 15 amino acids. The V gene lost 3 bases and the J gene lost 6 bases, with 12 bases spanning the gap. Looked up from germline, CDR1 is ENHRY and CDR2 is SYGVKD. This CDR3 reads CAISDLVRGNSPLHF. The CDR3 nucleotides read TGTGCCATCAGTGACCTGGTGCGCGGTAATTCACCCCTCCACTTT.

This clonotype was recorded many times. The gene calls are TRBV5-1 and TRBJ2-7, with 7 positions matching TRBD2. This CDR3 region has 15 residues. The germline gives CDR1 SGHRS, CDR2 YFSETQ. Trimming at V came to 0 bases and at J to 1 base, leaving 4 bases not matched to a gene. CDR3 sequence (DNA): TGCGCCAGCAGCTTGGCCTTCGGGGGGTCCTACGAGCAGTACTTC. Translation: CASSLAFGGSYEQYF.